Detailed here is one TCR beta chain. Its specificity is not known. Other DNA variants within this sample encode the same CDR3. The data stem from a study of Ad26.COV2.S vaccination and SARS-CoV-2 variants. Study-wide background: Intramuscular Ad26.COV2.S at 5x10^10 or 1x10^11 viral particles. Study-wide results and limits: For non-spike TCRs, breadth in vaccine recipients resembled that in placebo recipients.

Here immunoSEQ multiplex PCR was the method, and the copy in TCRdb shows in-frame clones only, minus some. The table lists about 350,000 clones, 86% of them singletons. The treatment is: about 20 received Ad26.COV2.S at low or high dose, single or two shots; several received placebo; per-sample allocation not given. Sampling took place 63 days after the first vaccine or placebo injection. It was Wuhan-strain SARS-CoV-2 spike that the Ad26 vaccine vector expressed. This clonotype originated in a person aged 18 to 59 who received the Ad26.COV2.S COVID-19 vaccine or a placebo. The sample here was peripheral blood, taken in a trial of Ad26.COV2.S vaccine versus placebo.

The chain's CDR3 is CASSLAGPYEQYF. DNA for the CDR3: TGTGCCAGCAGTTTAGCTGGACCTTACGAGCAGTACTTC. The gene calls are TRBV12-3 or TRBV12-4 and TRBJ2-7; D uncertain. CDR3 length: 13 amino acids. V gave up 0 bases and J gave up 4 bases, with 7 bases separating them.